The rows below give T cell receptor beta chains drawn from one sample of a study of T cells in Graves' hyperthyroidism and ophthalmopathy. In TCRdb, the multiplex PCR reads were re-called with MiXCR into one record per CDR3 protein. The sample lists 280,000 or so distinct CDR3 sequences; 25% to 30% were seen once. Input material: blood. These receptors all come from a man aged 35-49 years with Graves' hyperthyroidism that later progressed to Graves' ophthalmopathy. Each CDR3 is given with its conserved first and last residue. The order of the fields is CDR3 length, V gene, J gene, clone size, D gene, CDR3 protein, CDR3 DNA. The D gene is left open where the match is weak. Rows may omit the clone size; those that give it use once, few, many or a size class.

15	TRBV6-1	TRBJ1-1	-	TRBD1	CASTRGQGKNTEAFF	TGTGCCAGCACCCGGGGACAGGGGAAGAACACTGAAGCTTTCTTT
15	TRBV24-1	TRBJ2-7	many	TRBD2	CATSDGGSGNYEQYF	TGTGCCACCAGTGATGGAGGTAGCGGGAACTACGAGCAGTACTTC
13	TRBV30	TRBJ2-5	-	-	CAWSRLTQETQYF	TGTGCCTGGAGTCGACTTACCCAGGAGACCCAGTACTTC
14	TRBV6-5	TRBJ1-5	many	-	CASSTRTGNQPQHF	TGTGCCAGCAGTACTCGGACAGGCAATCAGCCCCAGCATTTT
14	TRBV18	TRBJ2-2	-	-	CASSPRRDTGELFF	TGTGCCAGCTCACCGCGACGGGACACCGGGGAGCTGTTTTTT
15	TRBV28	TRBJ2-5	-	-	CASSRTQGEGKTQYF	TGTGCCAGCAGTCGCACCCAAGGGGAAGGGAAGACCCAGTACTTC
15	TRBV6-5	TRBJ2-3	many	-	CASRISTGEADTQYF	TGTGCCAGCAGGATTTCGACAGGAGAGGCAGATACGCAGTATTTT
14	TRBV27	TRBJ1-1	many	-	CASSTGQPNTEAFF	TGTGCCAGCAGCACCGGGCAACCGAACACTGAAGCTTTCTTT
16	TRBV6-1	TRBJ1-5	-	TRBD1	CASRKPGQGGGQPQHF	TGTGCCAGCAGGAAACCGGGACAGGGTGGAGGTCAGCCCCAGCATTTT
17	TRBV11-2	TRBJ2-2	-	TRBD2	CASSLDPGLAGTGELFF	TGTGCCAGCAGCTTGGATCCGGGACTAGCTGGCACCGGGGAGCTGTTTTTT
14	TRBV7-8	TRBJ2-3	many	-	CASLNQMNTDTQYF	TGTGCCAGCCTAAATCAGATGAACACAGATACGCAGTATTTT
13	TRBV12-3/TRBV12-4	TRBJ2-2	many	-	CASSLGGPGELFF	TGTGCCAGCAGTTTGGGGGGTCCGGGGGAGCTGTTTTTT
13	TRBV6-1	TRBJ2-6	few	-	CASNGAGANVLTF	TGTGCCAGCAACGGGGCTGGGGCCAACGTCCTGACTTTC
14	TRBV7-2	TRBJ2-2	many	-	CASRVTANTGELFF	TGTGCCAGCAGAGTGACAGCGAACACCGGGGAGCTGTTTTTT
14	TRBV6-5	TRBJ2-2	many	TRBD1	CATPGQGIRGELFF	TGTGCCACTCCGGGACAGGGGATTAGGGGGGAGCTGTTTTTT
12	TRBV12-3/TRBV12-4	TRBJ2-7	-	-	CASSLLPGQLYF	TGTGCCAGCAGTCTGCTCCCCGGACAATTGTACTTC
14	TRBV20-1	TRBJ2-5	many	TRBD1	CSANLDRGRETQYF	TGCAGTGCTAACCTGGACAGGGGACGAGAGACCCAGTACTTC
16	TRBV6-1	TRBJ2-5	many	TRBD1	CASSAGTGGGRETQYF	TGTGCCAGCAGTGCCGGGACAGGGGGGGGCAGAGAGACCCAGTACTTC
15	TRBV18	TRBJ2-2	many	-	CASSPMDGNTGELFF	TGTGCCAGCTCACCCATGGACGGAAACACCGGGGAGCTGTTTTTT
15	TRBV20-1	TRBJ1-1	-	-	CSASRQAAGYLVAFF	TGCAGTGCTAGTAGGCAGGCCGCCGGGTATCTGGTAGCTTTCTTT
15	TRBV28	TRBJ1-2	many	TRBD1	CASRATGSGLLGYTF	TGTGCCAGCAGGGCGACAGGGTCCGGCCTTCTTGGCTACACCTTC
14	TRBV6-5	TRBJ2-7	many	-	CASKNWQGRNEQYF	TGTGCCAGCAAGAACTGGCAGGGGCGGAACGAGCAGTACTTC